The 25 T cell receptor beta chains below all came from one sample that was sequenced in a study of graft-versus-host responses after intestinal transplantation. Profiling relied on immunoSEQ multiplex PCR, and the TCRdb table lists in-frame clones only, not all of them. The table has 95,000 to 150,000 clones, roughly 95% seen once. What these receptors recognize is not known. Sequenced material: unstimulated CD8+ T cells sorted from spleen or lymph node cells, taken before intestinal transplant. The source of these receptors is a human donor who received an intestinal transplant.

V is TRBV27 and J is TRBJ2-1, with TRBD2 matching 8 bases. Germline assignment: CDR1 MNHEY and CDR2 SMNVEV (reference sequence). The trim removed 5 bases at V and 6 bases at J, leaving 3 bases unmatched. The CDR3 runs to 13 residues. The CDR3 reads CASSDGLANEQFF. The CDR3 bases are TGTGCCAGCAGTGATGGACTAGCCAATGAGCAGTTCTTC.

V is TRBV4-1 and J is TRBJ2-3; TRBD2 aligns across 10 bases. This CDR3 is built from 16 residues. The ends lost 2 bases at V and 1 base at J; junction bases unmatched: 3. CDR1 MGHRA and CDR2 YSYEKL come from the germline V gene. DNA of the CDR3: TGCGCCAGCAGCCAACGTGGGACTAGCGGCACAGATACGCAGTATTTT. Translation gives CASSQRGTSGTDTQYF.

This chain joins TRBV5-1 and TRBJ1-1, with D unclear. CDR1 and CDR2 (germline): SGHRS, YFSETQ. Trimming cost V 2 bases and J 1 base, with 6 bases left between them. The CDR3 has 13 residues. The CDR3 is CASSFGPNTEAFF. DNA for the CDR3: TGCGCCAGCAGCTTCGGCCCGAACACTGAAGCTTTCTTT.

The chain links TRBV7-9 to TRBJ1-2; D unclear. CDR3 length equals 11 residues. Per germline, CDR1 SEHNR and CDR2 FQNEAQ (reference sequence). Trimming left V 3 bases short and J 10 bases short, with 9 bases between. The CDR3 reads CASSFGLAYTF. CDR3 bases: TGTGCCAGCAGCTTTGGGTTAGCCTACACCTTC.

This chain connects TRBV7-9 to TRBJ2-1; D ambiguous. With 6 bases removed from V and 0 bases from J, the gap between germline ends came to 12 bases. This CDR3 is 15 amino acids long. From germline, CDR1 is SEHNR and CDR2 FQNEAQ (reference sequence). The CDR3 loop reads CASRIGVSSYNEQFF. The CDR3 DNA follows: TGTGCCAGCAGAATTGGGGTGAGCTCCTACAATGAGCAGTTCTTC.

The chain has TRBV6-5 and TRBJ2-1, with D possibly being TRBD1 (6 bases). V was shortened by 8 bases and J by 6 bases, with 11 bases between the two germline ends. Germline V lookup: CDR1 MNHEY, CDR2 SVGAGI. The CDR3 runs 12 residues. DNA of the CDR3: TGTGCCAGCGGACAGATCCCCAATGAGCAGTTCTTC. This encodes CASGQIPNEQFF.

The genes are TRBV9 and TRBJ1-5; no reliable D call. From germline, CDR1 is SGDLS and CDR2 YYNGEE. The CDR3 extends over 14 amino acids. Trimming shortened V by 4 bases and J by 3 bases, and 11 bases separated the two germline ends. Here the CDR3 reads CASSPWATNQPQHF. The CDR3 DNA reads as TGTGCCAGCAGCCCATGGGCTACCAATCAGCCCCAGCATTTT.

This clone was counted once. The chain joins TRBV4-2 to TRBJ2-5; unclear D gene. Matching the DNA end better, TRBJ2-7 makes the J call doubtful. The CDR3 runs to 15 residues. The germline CDR1 and CDR2 sequences are LGHNA and YNFKEQ. The CDR3 protein is CASSPEEEFSYEQYF. The CDR3, as DNA: TGTGCCAGCAGCCCCGAGGAAGAGTTCTCCTACGAGCAGTACTTC.

The chain employs TRBV28 and TRBJ1-2, with a possible D match to TRBD1 (6 bases). CDR1 and CDR2 from the germline V gene are MDHEN and SYDVKM. V dropped 2 bases and J dropped 6 bases, with 10 bases sitting between them. The CDR3 contains 13 residues. DNA for the CDR3: TGTGCCAGCAGTTTAACAGGGACTGATGGCTACACCTTC. This gives the protein CASSLTGTDGYTF.

This clone came up a few times. V is TRBV9 and J is TRBJ1-5; no clear D. V was clipped by 3 bases and J by 4 bases, with 11 bases between them. Germline V lookup: CDR1 SGDLS, CDR2 YYNGEE. This CDR3 has 14 amino acids. The CDR3 loop reads CASSAGRGNQPQHF. Written as DNA, the CDR3 is TGTGCCAGCAGCGCTGGACGGGGTAATCAGCCCCAGCATTTT.

The chain recombines TRBV11-2 with TRBJ2-5, with TRBD2 matching 13 bases. The DNA end is more similar to TRBJ2-7, so the J call may be wrong. CDR1 is SGHAT, CDR2 FQNNGV, per germline. This CDR3 has 17 residues. The CDR3 sequence is CASSFRTSGRGDYEQYF. The CDR3 DNA reads TGTGCCAGCAGCTTCCGGACTAGCGGGAGAGGTGACTACGAGCAGTACTTC.

This chain connects TRBV9 to TRBJ2-7, with D unclear. The CDR3 covers 15 residues. The V end was cut by 0 bases, the J end by 0 bases, with 10 bases between. Looked up from germline, CDR1 is SGDLS and CDR2 is YYNGEE. CDR3 DNA sequence: TGTGCCAGCAGCGTAGCGAGTGTAGGCTCCTACGAGCAGTACTTC. This sequence encodes CASSVASVGSYEQYF.

The rearrangement links TRBV7-2 to TRBJ1-1, with TRBD1 matching 7 bases. CDR1 and CDR2 (germline): SGHTA, FQGNSA. The V segment lost 5 bases and the J segment 8 bases; nucleotides outside the gene matches: 8. The CDR3 sequence is 13 residues long. The CDR3 spells CASSLWTGPEAFF. CDR3 sequence (DNA): TGTGCCAGCAGCCTATGGACAGGCCCCGAAGCTTTCTTT.

Worth noting for this clone: The junction departs from germline at one end; a sequencing error may be responsible. V and J are TRBV7-6 and TRBJ2-5, with TRBD2 matching over 8 bases. Germline-derived CDR1 and CDR2 are SGHVS and FNYEAQ. The CDR3 is 12 amino acids. In nucleotides, the CDR3 is TGTGCCAGCAGCCTAGCGGGAGAGACCCAGTACTTC. As protein: CASSLAGETQYF. Full variable domain (missing parts from reference TRBV7-6 and TRBJ2-5): GAGVSQSPRYKVTKRGQDVALRCDPISGHVSLYWYRQALGQGPEFLTYFNYEAQQDKSGLPNDRFSAERPEGSISTLTIQRTEQRDSAMYRCASSLAGETQYFGPGTRLLVL.

The chain combines TRBV25-1 with TRBJ1-1, with 9 bases that match TRBD1. The V gene's germline CDR1 is MGHDK and CDR2 SYGVNS. The CDR3 length is 15 residues. Germline trimming cut 4 bases from V and 2 bases from J; bases unmatched to any gene: 5. CDR3 nucleotide sequence: TGTGCCAGCAGTGGCCCGGACAGGGGTAACACTGAAGCTTTCTTT. Protein product: CASSGPDRGNTEAFF.

The V gene is TRBV5-6, the J gene TRBJ2-7, with 9 bases that match TRBD1. In germline, CDR1 is SGHDT, CDR2 YYEEEE. The V gene end was trimmed by 2 bases and the J gene end by 6 bases; junction bases not matched to a gene: 6. The CDR3 sequence is 14 residues long. The chain's CDR3 is CASSFGTGSSEQYF. In DNA, the CDR3 is TGTGCCAGCAGCTTTGGGACAGGGTCTTCCGAGCAGTACTTC.

V and J are TRBV30 and TRBJ1-1, with 9 bases lining up with TRBD1. The CDR3 has 15 amino acids. CDR1 GTSNPN and CDR2 SVGIG come from the germline V gene (reference sequence). With V trimmed by 2 bases and J by 1 base, 5 bases remained unmatched. The CDR3 here is CAWSQVGQGNTEAFF. The CDR3 DNA sequence: TGTGCCTGGAGTCAAGTGGGACAGGGGAACACTGAAGCTTTCTTT.

The V call is TRBV15, the J call TRBJ2-1; 13 bases line up with TRBD2. This CDR3 is built from 16 residues. J lost 7 bases, V lost 1 base, and 4 bases had no gene match. Per germline, CDR1 LNHNV and CDR2 YYDKDF (reference sequence). The DNA for the CDR3 is TGTGCCACCAGCAGAGGGAGGGGACTAGCGGGGAATGAGCAGTTCTTC. Residues: CATSRGRGLAGNEQFF.

The chain uses TRBV6-5 and TRBJ1-5; D is ambiguous. The V gene's germline CDR1 is MNHEY and CDR2 SVGAGI. Between the trimmed V and J ends, which lost 5 bases and 4 bases, there was a span of 15 bases. The CDR3 sequence is 15 residues long. CDR3: CASSQVNGKNQPQHF. CDR3 DNA sequence: TGTGCCAGCAGTCAGGTTAATGGGAAGAATCAGCCCCAGCATTTT.

This chain links TRBV6-5 with TRBJ1-1; unclear D gene. CDR3 length: 11 residues. Deletions cut 2 bases from V and 6 bases from J, with 4 bases between. Germline CDR1 reads MNHEY; CDR2 reads SVGAGI. DNA for the CDR3: TGTGCCAGCAGTTACCCCCCTGAAGCTTTCTTT. Protein product: CASSYPPEAFF.

The V gene is TRBV27, the J gene TRBJ2-1; weak D call: TRBD2 (5 bases). Germline-derived CDR1 and CDR2 are MNHEY and SMNVEV (reference sequence). There are 16 residues in the CDR3. With 2 bases removed from V and 0 bases from J, the gap between germline ends came to 11 bases. The CDR3, as DNA: TGTGCCAGCAGTTTAACCCTAGCCCCCTCCTACAATGAGCAGTTCTTC. Translation gives CASSLTLAPSYNEQFF.

The rearrangement joins TRBV4-3 to TRBJ1-1; no clear D. Germline-derived CDR1 and CDR2 are LGHNA and YSLEER. Trimming shortened V by 0 bases and J by 0 bases, and 11 bases separated the two germline ends. The CDR3 runs 16 residues. The CDR3 coding sequence is TGCGCCAGCAGCCAAGATGTAAGGCATATGAACACTGAAGCTTTCTTT. Translated, it gives CASSQDVRHMNTEAFF.

The V and J genes are TRBV11-2 and TRBJ2-7, with 7 positions matching TRBD2. V dropped 1 base and J dropped 0; count of bases not matched to a gene: 9. The CDR3 sequence is 17 residues long. The germline gives CDR1 SGHAT, CDR2 FQNNGV. Here the CDR3 reads CASSLGPASGTSYEQYF. DNA for the CDR3: TGTGCCAGCAGCTTAGGGCCAGCCAGCGGGACCTCCTACGAGCAGTACTTC.

The rearrangement uses TRBV6-1 and TRBJ2-7; TRBD1 matches 8 bases. The ends lost 5 bases at V and 2 bases at J; junction bases unmatched: 5. Germline V gives CDR1 MNHNS, CDR2 SASEGT. The CDR3 consists of 14 residues. CDR3 DNA: TGTGCCAGCAGTTCAGGGACAGGAACCTACGAGCAGTACTTC. Translation gives CASSSGTGTYEQYF.

The DNA for the CDR3 is TGTGCCACCAGCGGACAAGCGGCGGGAGGGCCCCTTTTTGAGCAGTTCTTC. Protein product: CATSGQAAGGPLFEQFF. The chain employs TRBV15 and TRBJ2-1, with TRBD2 matching 9 bases. V was pared by 5 bases and J by 9 bases, with 17 bases of the junction left unmatched. Germline V gene lookup returns CDR1 LNHNV and CDR2 YYDKDF (reference sequence). This CDR3 contains 17 residues.